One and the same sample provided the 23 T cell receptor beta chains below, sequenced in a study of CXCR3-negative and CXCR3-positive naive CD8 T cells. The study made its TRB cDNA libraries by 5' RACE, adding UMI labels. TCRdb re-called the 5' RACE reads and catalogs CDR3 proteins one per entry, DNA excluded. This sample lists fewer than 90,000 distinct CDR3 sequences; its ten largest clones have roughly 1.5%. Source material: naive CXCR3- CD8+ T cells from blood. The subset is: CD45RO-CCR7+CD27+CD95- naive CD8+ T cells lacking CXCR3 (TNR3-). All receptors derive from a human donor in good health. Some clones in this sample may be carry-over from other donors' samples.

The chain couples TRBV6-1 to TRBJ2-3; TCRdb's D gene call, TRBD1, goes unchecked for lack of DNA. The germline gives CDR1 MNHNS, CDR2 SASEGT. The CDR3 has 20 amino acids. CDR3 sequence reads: CASSELPPEWTPSGTDTQYF.

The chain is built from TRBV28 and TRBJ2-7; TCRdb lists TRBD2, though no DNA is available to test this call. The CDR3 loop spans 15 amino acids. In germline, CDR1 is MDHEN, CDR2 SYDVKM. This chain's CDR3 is CASRMTGLATLEQYF.

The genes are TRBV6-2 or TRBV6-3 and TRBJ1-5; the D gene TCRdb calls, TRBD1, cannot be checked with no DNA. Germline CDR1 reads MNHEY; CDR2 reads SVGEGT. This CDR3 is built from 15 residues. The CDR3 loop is CASTSLGAPNQPQHF.

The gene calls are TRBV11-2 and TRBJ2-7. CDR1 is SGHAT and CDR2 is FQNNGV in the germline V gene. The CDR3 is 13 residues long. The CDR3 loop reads CASSFFKGYEQYF.

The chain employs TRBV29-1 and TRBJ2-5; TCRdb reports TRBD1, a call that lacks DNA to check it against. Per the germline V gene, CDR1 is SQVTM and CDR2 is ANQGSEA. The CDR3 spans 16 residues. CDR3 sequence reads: CSVEDPRTGGEETQYF. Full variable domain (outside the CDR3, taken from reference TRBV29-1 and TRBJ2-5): SAVISQKPSRDICQRGTSLTIQCQVDSQVTMMFWYRQQPGQSLTLIATANQGSEATYESGFVIDKFPISRPNLTFSTLTVSNMSPEDSSIYLCSVEDPRTGGEETQYFGPGTRLLVL.

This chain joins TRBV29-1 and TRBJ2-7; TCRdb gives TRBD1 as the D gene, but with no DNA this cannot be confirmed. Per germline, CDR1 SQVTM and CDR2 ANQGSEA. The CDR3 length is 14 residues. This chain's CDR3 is CSVEDRTGAYEQYF.

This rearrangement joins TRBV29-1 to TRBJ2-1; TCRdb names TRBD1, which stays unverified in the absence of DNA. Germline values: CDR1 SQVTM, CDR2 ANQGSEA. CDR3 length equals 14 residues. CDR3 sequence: CSSQGGVSYNEQFF.

The CDR3: CASSYRLRHEQYF. The J gene is TRBJ2-7, the V gene TRBV6-5. The CDR3 contains 13 residues. The V gene's germline CDR1 is MNHEY and CDR2 SVGAGI.

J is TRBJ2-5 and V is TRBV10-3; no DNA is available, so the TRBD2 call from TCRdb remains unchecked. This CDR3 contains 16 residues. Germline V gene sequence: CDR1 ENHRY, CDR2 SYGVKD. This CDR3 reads CAISESNSGRGETQYF.

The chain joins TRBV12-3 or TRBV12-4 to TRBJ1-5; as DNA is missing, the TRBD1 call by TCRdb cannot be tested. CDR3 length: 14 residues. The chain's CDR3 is CASSYPGGNQPQHF.

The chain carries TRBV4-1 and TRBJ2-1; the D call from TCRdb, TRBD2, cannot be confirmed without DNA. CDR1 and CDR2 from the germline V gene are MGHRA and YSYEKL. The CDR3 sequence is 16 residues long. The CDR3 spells CASSLSGTSGRNEQFF.

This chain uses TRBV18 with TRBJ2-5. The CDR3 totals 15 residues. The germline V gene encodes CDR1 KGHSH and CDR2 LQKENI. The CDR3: CASSPPVRNRETQYF.

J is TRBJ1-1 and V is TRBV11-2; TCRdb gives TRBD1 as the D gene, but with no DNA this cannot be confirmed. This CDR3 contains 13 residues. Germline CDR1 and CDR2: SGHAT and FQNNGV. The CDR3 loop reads CASLGRMNTEAFF.

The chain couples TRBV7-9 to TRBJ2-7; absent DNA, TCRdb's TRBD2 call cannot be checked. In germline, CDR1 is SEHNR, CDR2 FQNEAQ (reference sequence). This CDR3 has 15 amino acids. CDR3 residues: CASSLVAGGPREQYF. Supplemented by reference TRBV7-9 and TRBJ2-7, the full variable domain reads DTGVSQNPRHKITKRGQNVTFRCDPISEHNRLYWYRQTLGQGPEFLTYFQNEAQLEKSRLLSDRFSAERPKGSFSTLEIQRTEQGDSAMYLCASSLVAGGPREQYFGPGTRLTVT.

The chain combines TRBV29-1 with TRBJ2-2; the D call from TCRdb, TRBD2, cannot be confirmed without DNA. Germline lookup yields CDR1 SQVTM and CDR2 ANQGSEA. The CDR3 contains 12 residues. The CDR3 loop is CSVERETGELFF.

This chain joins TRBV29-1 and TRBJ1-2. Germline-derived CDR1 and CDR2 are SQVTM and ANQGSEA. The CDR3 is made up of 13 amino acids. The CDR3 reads CSVEVYMNYGYTF.

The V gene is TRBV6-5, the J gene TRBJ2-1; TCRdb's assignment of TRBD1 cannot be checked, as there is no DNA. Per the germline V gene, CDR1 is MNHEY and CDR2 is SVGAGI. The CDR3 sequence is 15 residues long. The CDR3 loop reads CASSGRGASYNEQFF.

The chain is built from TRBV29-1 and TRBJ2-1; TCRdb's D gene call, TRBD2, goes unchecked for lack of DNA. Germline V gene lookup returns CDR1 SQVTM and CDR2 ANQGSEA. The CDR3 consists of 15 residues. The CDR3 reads CSVDLVAGVPGEQFF.

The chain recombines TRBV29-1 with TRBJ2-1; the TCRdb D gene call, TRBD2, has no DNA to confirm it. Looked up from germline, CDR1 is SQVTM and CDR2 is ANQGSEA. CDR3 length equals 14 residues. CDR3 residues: CSVAGSGGKNEQFF.

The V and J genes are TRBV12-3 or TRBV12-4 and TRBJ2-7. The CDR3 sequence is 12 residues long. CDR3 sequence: CASSLVSYEQYF.

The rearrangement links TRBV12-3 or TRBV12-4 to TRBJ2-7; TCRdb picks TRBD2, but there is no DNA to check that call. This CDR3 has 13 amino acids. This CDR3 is CASSPSSGYEQYF.

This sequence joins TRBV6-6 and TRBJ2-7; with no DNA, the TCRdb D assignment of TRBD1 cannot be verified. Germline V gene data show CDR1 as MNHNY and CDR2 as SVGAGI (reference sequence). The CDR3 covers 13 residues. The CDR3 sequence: CASSGPLSYEQYF.

CDR3 residues: CASSQAVGQGADTQYF. This chain joins TRBV2 and TRBJ2-3; as DNA is missing, the TRBD1 call by TCRdb cannot be tested. Germline V lookup: CDR1 SNHLY, CDR2 FYNNEI. The CDR3 runs to 16 residues.